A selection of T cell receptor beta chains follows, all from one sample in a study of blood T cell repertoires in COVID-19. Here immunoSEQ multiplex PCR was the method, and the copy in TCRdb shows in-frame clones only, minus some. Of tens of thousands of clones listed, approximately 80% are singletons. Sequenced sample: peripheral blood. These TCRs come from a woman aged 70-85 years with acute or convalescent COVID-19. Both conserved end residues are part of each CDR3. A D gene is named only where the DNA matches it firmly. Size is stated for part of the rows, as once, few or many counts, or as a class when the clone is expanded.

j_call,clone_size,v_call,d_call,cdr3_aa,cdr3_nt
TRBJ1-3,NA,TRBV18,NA,CASSPAGSGNTIYF,TGTGCCAGCTCACCAGCAGGGTCTGGAAACACCATATATTTT
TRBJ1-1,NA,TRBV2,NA,CASRERFRAFF,TGTGCCAGCCGGGAGCGCTTTCGCGCTTTCTTT
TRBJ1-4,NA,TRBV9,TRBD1,CASSGQGATNEKLFF,TGTGCCAGCAGCGGTCAGGGGGCAACTAATGAAAAACTGTTTTTT
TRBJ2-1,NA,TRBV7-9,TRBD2,CASTPAGGLPGNEQFF,TGTGCCAGCACACCGGCGGGGGGCCTTCCTGGGAATGAGCAGTTCTTC
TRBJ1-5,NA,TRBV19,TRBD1,CASSITGGQQPQHF,TGTGCCAGTAGTATTACAGGGGGCCAACAGCCCCAGCATTTT
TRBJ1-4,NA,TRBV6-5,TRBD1,CASRRTGGLREKLFF,TGTGCCAGCAGGCGGACAGGGGGTCTCAGGGAAAAACTGTTTTTT
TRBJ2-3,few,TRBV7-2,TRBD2,CASSLSGGAGDTQYF,TGTGCCAGCAGCCTCAGCGGGGGGGCCGGAGATACGCAGTATTTT
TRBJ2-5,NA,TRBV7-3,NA,CASSLSNQETQYF,TGTGCCAGCAGCTTGAGTAACCAAGAGACCCAGTACTTC
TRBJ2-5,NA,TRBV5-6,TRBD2,CASSTGTMGTQYF,TGTGCCAGCAGCACCGGGACTATGGGGACCCAGTACTTC
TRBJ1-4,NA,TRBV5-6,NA,CASSLGQRNEKLFF,TGTGCCAGCAGCTTGGGACAGCGTAATGAAAAACTGTTTTTT
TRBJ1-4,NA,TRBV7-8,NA,CASSLRLPGNPEKLFF,TGTGCCAGCAGCTTACGCTTGCCGGGTAATCCAGAAAAACTGTTTTTT
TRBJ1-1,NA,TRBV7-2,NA,CASSPGTYLNTEAFF,TGTGCCAGCAGCCCCGGGACATATTTGAACACTGAAGCTTTCTTT
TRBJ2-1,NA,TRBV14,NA,CASSPLLRTGTHNEQFF,TGTGCCAGCAGCCCTTTATTACGTACAGGGACCCACAATGAGCAGTTCTTC
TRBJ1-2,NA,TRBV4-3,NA,CASSQDIQQGYYGYTF,TGCGCCAGCAGCCAAGATATCCAGCAGGGGTACTATGGCTACACCTTC
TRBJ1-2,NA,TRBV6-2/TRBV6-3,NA,CASSSVYGYTF,TGTGCCAGCAGCAGCGTCTATGGCTACACCTTC
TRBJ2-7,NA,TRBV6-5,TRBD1,CASKGQGRSYEQYF,TGTGCCAGCAAGGGACAGGGACGATCCTACGAGCAGTACTTC
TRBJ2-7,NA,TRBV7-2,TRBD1,CASSPQGGDRGKEQYF,TGTGCCAGCAGCCCCCAAGGTGGTGACAGGGGGAAGGAGCAGTACTTC
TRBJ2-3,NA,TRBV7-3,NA,CASGGDSFGDTQYF,TGTGCCAGCGGCGGGGACTCCTTCGGAGATACGCAGTATTTT
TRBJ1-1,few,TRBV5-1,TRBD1,CASSPGQGTEAFF,TGCGCCAGCAGCCCGGGACAGGGAACTGAAGCTTTCTTT
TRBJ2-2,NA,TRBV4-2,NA,CASSQTSDYPTGELFF,TGTGCCAGCAGCCAAACATCGGACTACCCTACCGGGGAGCTGTTTTTT
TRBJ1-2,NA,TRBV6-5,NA,CASSFLTRGYTF,TGTGCCAGCAGTTTCCTAACTCGTGGCTACACCTTC
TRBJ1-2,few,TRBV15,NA,CATSSPFRGTVDYGYTF,TGTGCCACCAGCAGTCCATTTCGGGGAACGGTAGACTATGGCTACACCTTC
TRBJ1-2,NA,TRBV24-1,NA,CATTPREDSYGYTF,TGTGCCACCACTCCCCGTGAGGACAGCTATGGCTACACCTTC
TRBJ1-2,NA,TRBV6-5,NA,CASSYAAGGSGYGYTF,TGTGCCAGCAGTTACGCGGCGGGAGGTAGTGGCTATGGCTACACCTTC
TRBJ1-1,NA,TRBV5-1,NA,CASSLDRFRLQNTEAFF,TGCGCCAGCAGCTTGGACAGATTCCGTCTCCAGAACACTGAAGCTTTCTTT
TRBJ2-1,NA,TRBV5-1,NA,CASSLALGSQGWQFF,TGCGCCAGCAGCTTGGCCCTGGGGAGTCAAGGGTGGCAGTTCTTC
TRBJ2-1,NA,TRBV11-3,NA,CASSLTGQRGYNEQFF,TGTGCCAGCAGCTTGACTGGACAGCGGGGTTACAATGAGCAGTTCTTC
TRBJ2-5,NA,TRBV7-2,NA,CASSLGAAQYF,TGTGCCAGCAGCTTAGGGGCCGCCCAGTACTTC
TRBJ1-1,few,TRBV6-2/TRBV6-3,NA,CASSNPSRVARQNTEAFF,TGTGCCAGCAGTAACCCCTCGCGTGTCGCTAGGCAGAACACTGAAGCTTTCTTT
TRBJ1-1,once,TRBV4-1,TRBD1,CASSQTGLQEAFF,TGCGCCAGCAGCCAGACAGGGCTTCAGGAAGCTTTCTTT
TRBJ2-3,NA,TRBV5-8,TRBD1,CASSVQGARVDTQYF,TGTGCCAGCAGCGTACAGGGGGCACGCGTAGATACGCAGTATTTT
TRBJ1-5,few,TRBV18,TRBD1,CASSQGQGYNQPQHF,TGTGCCAGCTCACAAGGACAGGGGTACAATCAGCCCCAGCATTTT
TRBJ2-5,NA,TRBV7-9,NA,CASSTMGWVEETQYF,TGTGCCAGCAGCACGATGGGCTGGGTGGAAGAGACCCAGTACTTC
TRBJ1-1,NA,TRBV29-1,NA,CSGDTGNTEAFF,TGCAGCGGCGACACAGGGAACACTGAAGCTTTCTTT
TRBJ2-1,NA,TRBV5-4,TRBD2,CASSLARSGGAWNEQFF,TGTGCCAGCAGCTTGGCCCGAAGCGGGGGGGCTTGGAATGAGCAGTTCTTC
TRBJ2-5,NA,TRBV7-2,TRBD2,CASSPILGSRGGGFNF,TGTGCCAGCAGCCCTATATTGGGCTCGCGGGGGGGCGGGTTTAACTTC
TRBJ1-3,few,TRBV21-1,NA,CASSKTRRERTDGDSGNTIYF,TGTGCCAGCAGCAAAACTCGAAGGGAGAGGACCGACGGCGACTCTGGAAACACCATATATTTT
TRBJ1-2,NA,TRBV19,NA,CASSAAPAYGYTF,TGTGCCAGTAGTGCGGCCCCGGCCTATGGCTACACCTTC
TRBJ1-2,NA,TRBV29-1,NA,CSVERDYGYTF,TGCAGCGTTGAGAGAGACTATGGCTACACCTTC
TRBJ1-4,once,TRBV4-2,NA,CASSQVPPRGEKLFF,TGTGCCAGCAGCCAAGTCCCTCCAAGGGGGGAAAAACTGTTTTTT
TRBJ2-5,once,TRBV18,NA,CASSPRDIKSQETQYF,TGTGCCAGCTCACCACGGGACATCAAGTCCCAAGAGACCCAGTACTTC
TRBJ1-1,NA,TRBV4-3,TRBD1,CASSQLGRQGHTEAFF,TGCGCCAGCAGCCAATTAGGGAGACAGGGGCACACTGAAGCTTTCTTT
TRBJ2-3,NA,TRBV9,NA,CASSVASDTQYF,TGTGCCAGCAGCGTAGCCTCAGATACGCAGTATTTT
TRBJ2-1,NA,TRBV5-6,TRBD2,CASSYFSGGATGAEQFF,TGTGCCAGCAGCTATTTTAGCGGGGGGGCGACAGGAGCTGAGCAGTTCTTC
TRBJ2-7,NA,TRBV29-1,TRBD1,CSVHERQGVVHEQYF,TGCAGCGTGCACGAAAGACAGGGGGTTGTCCACGAGCAGTACTTC
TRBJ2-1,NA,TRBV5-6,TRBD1,CASSPDRSYNEQFF,TGTGCCAGCAGCCCGGACAGGAGCTACAATGAGCAGTTCTTC
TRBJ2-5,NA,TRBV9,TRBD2,CASNGGGTGETQYF,TGTGCCAGCAACGGCGGGGGAACGGGGGAGACCCAGTACTTC
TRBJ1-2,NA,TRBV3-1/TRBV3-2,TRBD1,CASSQVIGQGQGYTF,TGTGCCAGCAGCCAAGTTATCGGACAGGGTCAAGGCTACACCTTC
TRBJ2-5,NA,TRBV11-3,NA,CASSSLPWGHQETQYF,TGTGCCAGCAGTTCATTACCCTGGGGACATCAAGAGACCCAGTACTTC
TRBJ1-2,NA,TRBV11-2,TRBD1,CASSLDSGGAWYGYTF,TGTGCCAGCAGCTTAGATTCAGGGGGCGCCTGGTATGGCTACACCTTC
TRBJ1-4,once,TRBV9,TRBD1,CVSEGAEKLFF,TGTGTCTCAGAGGGGGCCGAAAAACTGTTTTTT
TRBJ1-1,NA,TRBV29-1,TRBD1,CSGGTGRFTEAFF,TGCAGCGGGGGGACAGGGCGATTCACTGAAGCTTTCTTT
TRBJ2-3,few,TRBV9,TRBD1,CASSVGRGPVDTQYF,TGTGCCAGCAGCGTAGGTAGGGGGCCGGTGGATACGCAGTATTTT
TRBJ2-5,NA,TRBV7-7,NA,CASSLAGGLQETQYF,TGTGCCAGCAGCTTAGCGGGGGGGCTACAAGAGACCCAGTACTTC
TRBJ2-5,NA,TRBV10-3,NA,CAISVRQQETQYF,TGTGCCATCAGTGTCAGGCAGCAAGAGACCCAGTACTTC
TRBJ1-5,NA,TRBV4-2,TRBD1,CASSQGLGDRVKAQHF,TGTGCCAGCAGCCAAGGACTGGGGGACAGGGTTAAGGCCCAGCATTTT
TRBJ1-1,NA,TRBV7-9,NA,CASSLEDGRGREAFF,TGTGCCAGCAGCTTAGAAGATGGGAGAGGCCGCGAAGCTTTCTTT